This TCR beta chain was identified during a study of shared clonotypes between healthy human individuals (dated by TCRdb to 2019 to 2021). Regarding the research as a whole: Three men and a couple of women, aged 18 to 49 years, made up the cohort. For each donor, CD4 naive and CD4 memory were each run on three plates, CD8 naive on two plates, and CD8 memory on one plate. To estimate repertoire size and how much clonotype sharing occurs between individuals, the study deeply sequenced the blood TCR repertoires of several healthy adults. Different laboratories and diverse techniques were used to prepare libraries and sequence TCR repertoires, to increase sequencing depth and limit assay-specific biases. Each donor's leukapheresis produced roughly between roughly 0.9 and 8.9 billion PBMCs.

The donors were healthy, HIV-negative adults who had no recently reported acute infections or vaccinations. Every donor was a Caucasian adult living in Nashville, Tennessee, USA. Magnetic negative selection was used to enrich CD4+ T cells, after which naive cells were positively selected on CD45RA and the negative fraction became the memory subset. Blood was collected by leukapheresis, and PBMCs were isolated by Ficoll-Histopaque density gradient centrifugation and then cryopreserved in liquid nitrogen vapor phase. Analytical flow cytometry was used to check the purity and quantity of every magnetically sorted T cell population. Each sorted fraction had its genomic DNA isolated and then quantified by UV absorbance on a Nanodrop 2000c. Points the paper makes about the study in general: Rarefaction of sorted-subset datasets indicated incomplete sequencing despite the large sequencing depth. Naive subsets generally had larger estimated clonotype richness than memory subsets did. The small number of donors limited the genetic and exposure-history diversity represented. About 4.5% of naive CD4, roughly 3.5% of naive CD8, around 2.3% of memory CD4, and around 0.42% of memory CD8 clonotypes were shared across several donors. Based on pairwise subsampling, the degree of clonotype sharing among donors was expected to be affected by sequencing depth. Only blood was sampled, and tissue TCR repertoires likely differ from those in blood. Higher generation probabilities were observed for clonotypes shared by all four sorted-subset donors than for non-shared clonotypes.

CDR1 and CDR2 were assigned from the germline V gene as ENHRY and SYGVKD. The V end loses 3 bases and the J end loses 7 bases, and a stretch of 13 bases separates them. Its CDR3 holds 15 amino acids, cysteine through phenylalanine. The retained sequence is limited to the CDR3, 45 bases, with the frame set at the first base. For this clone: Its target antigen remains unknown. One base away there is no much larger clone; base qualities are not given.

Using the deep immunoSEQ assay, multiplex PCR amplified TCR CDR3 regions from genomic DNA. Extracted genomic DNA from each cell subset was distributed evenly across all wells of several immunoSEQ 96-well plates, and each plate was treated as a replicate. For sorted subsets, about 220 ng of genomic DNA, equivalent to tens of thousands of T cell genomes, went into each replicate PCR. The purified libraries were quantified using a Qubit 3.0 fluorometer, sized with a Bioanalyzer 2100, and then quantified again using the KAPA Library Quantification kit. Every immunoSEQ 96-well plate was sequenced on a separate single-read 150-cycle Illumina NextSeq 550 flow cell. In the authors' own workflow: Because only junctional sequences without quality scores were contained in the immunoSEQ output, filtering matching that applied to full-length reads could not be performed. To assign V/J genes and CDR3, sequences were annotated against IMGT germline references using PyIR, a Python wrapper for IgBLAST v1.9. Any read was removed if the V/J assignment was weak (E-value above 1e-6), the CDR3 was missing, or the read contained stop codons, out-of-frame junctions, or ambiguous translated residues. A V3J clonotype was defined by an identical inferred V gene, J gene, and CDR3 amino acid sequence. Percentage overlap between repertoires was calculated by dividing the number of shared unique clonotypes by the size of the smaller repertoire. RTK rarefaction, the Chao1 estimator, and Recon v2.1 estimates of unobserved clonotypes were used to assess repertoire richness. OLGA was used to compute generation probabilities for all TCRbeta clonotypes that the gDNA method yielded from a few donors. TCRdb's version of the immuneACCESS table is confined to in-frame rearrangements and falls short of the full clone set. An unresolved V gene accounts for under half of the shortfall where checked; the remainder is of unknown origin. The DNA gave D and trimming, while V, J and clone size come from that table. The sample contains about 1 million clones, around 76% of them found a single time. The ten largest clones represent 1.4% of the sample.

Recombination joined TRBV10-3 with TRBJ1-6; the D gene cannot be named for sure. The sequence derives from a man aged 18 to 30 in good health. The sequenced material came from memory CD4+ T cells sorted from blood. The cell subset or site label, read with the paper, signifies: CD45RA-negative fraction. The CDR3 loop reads CAISDGLPANSPLHF. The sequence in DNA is TGTGCCATCAGTGATGGGCTCCCCGCCAATTCACCCCTCCACTTT.